These T cell receptor beta chains were read from a single sample in a study of blood T cell repertoires in COVID-19. Using immunoSEQ multiplex PCR, the repertoire was profiled, and TCRdb retains in-frame clones only, with some absent. The sample consists of 150,000 to 180,000 clones, approximately 90% of them appearing once. The sequencing input was peripheral blood. Every receptor here comes from an older woman with acute or convalescent COVID-19. CDR3s include the opening cysteine and the closing phenylalanine or tryptophan. D genes are given only for firm matches. Only some rows state a clone size, as once, few, many or a class for expanded clones.

abundance	d_gene	v_gene	j_gene	CDR3aa	CDR3nt
NA	TRBD1	TRBV7-9	TRBJ1-4	CASSLEGAGGKLFF	TGTGCCAGCAGCTTAGAGGGGGCAGGTGGAAAACTGTTTTTT
NA	TRBD1	TRBV4-3	TRBJ2-7	CASSQGQGSYEQYF	TGCGCCAGCAGCCAGGGACAGGGCTCCTACGAGCAGTACTTC
NA	TRBD2	TRBV10-2	TRBJ2-5	CASSPASGGDTETQYF	TGCGCCAGCAGCCCCGCTAGCGGGGGGGACACAGAGACCCAGTACTTC
NA	TRBD2	TRBV15	TRBJ2-1	CATSRVPAGYSYNEQFF	TGTGCCACCAGCAGAGTTCCAGCGGGGTACTCCTACAATGAGCAGTTCTTC
NA	TRBD1	TRBV30	TRBJ1-5	CAWRTPGTGGNQPQHF	TGTGCCTGGAGAACACCCGGGACAGGGGGCAATCAGCCCCAGCATTTT
NA	TRBD2	TRBV4-2	TRBJ2-1	CASSQATSGGAGNEQFF	TGTGCCAGCAGCCAAGCAACTAGCGGGGGGGCCGGCAATGAGCAGTTCTTC
NA	TRBD1	TRBV29-1	TRBJ2-7	CSVTGTGYHEQYF	TGCAGCGTGACCGGGACAGGGTACCACGAGCAGTACTTC
NA	TRBD1	TRBV19	TRBJ2-5	CASSIRTGGEGTQYF	TGTGCCAGTAGTATAAGAACAGGGGGCGAGGGGACCCAGTACTTC
few	TRBD1	TRBV28	TRBJ1-5	CASSLGQWNQPQHF	TGTGCCAGCAGTTTGGGACAGTGGAATCAGCCCCAGCATTTT
NA	NA	TRBV6-6	TRBJ1-1	CASIEQGWAEAFF	TGTGCCAGCATCGAACAGGGATGGGCTGAAGCTTTCTTT
NA	TRBD2	TRBV10-2	TRBJ2-3	CASSPGLAGGTDTQYF	TGCGCCAGCAGCCCGGGACTAGCGGGGGGCACAGATACGCAGTATTTT
NA	NA	TRBV28	TRBJ1-1	CASSSFSEPSGTEAFF	TGTGCCAGCAGTTCATTCTCCGAGCCGTCGGGCACTGAAGCTTTCTTT
NA	TRBD2	TRBV4-1	TRBJ2-1	CASSQAPPGLAQFSYNEQFF	TGCGCCAGCAGCCAAGCGCCCCCGGGACTAGCACAATTCTCCTACAATGAGCAGTTCTTC
NA	TRBD1	TRBV2	TRBJ2-4	CASSELLGKGQRQYF	TGTGCCAGCAGTGAATTGCTTGGAAAGGGACAGCGGCAGTACTTC
NA	NA	TRBV18	TRBJ1-2	CASSPPGQKSNYGYTF	TGTGCCAGCTCACCACCCGGACAGAAAAGCAACTATGGCTACACCTTC
NA	NA	TRBV2	TRBJ2-1	CASSPQAVPYNEQFF	TGTGCCAGCAGTCCACAGGCGGTCCCCTACAATGAGCAGTTCTTC
NA	TRBD1	TRBV29-1	TRBJ1-1	CSVGQGARTEAFF	TGCAGCGTTGGACAGGGGGCGAGGACTGAAGCTTTCTTT
NA	NA	TRBV7-2	TRBJ2-5	CASSLVLAPQETQYF	TGTGCCAGCAGCTTAGTACTAGCCCCACAAGAGACCCAGTACTTC
NA	NA	TRBV27	TRBJ2-6	CASSRGSSGANVLTF	TGTGCCAGCAGCCGAGGATCTTCTGGGGCCAACGTCCTGACTTTC